The rows below give T cell receptor beta chains drawn from one sample of a study of blood T cell repertoires in COVID-19. Produced via immunoSEQ multiplex PCR; TCRdb's table is partial and in-frame only. The profile shows 70,000 to 100,000 clones, roughly 87% of them singletons. The specimen was peripheral blood. The receptors were sampled from a woman aged 60 to 75 with COVID-19, enrolled during active disease. CDR3s include the opening cysteine and the closing phenylalanine or tryptophan. Fields, in order: V gene, clone size, CDR3 protein. For some rows the clone size is stated as once, few or many, or as a class when expanded; others skip it.

v_gene: TRBV4-3
abundance: -
CDR3aa: CASSLSWGQGEKLFF

v_gene: TRBV11-1
abundance: -
CDR3aa: CASSLVRNSPLHF

v_gene: TRBV20-1
abundance: -
CDR3aa: CSARDRAGYTF

v_gene: TRBV7-8
abundance: -
CDR3aa: CASSLLDEQYF

v_gene: TRBV3-1/TRBV3-2
abundance: -
CDR3aa: CASSQDPGDYGYTF

v_gene: TRBV5-6
abundance: -
CDR3aa: CASSSQGREQYF

v_gene: TRBV11-3
abundance: -
CDR3aa: CASSSRLAGGNEQFF

v_gene: TRBV29-1
abundance: -
CDR3aa: CSVVHRGYEQYF

v_gene: TRBV30
abundance: many
CDR3aa: CAMDQGAGSYEQYF

v_gene: TRBV11-2
abundance: -
CDR3aa: CASSRGATFNTEAFF

v_gene: TRBV4-2
abundance: -
CDR3aa: CASRQRGDTDTQYF

v_gene: TRBV11-2
abundance: -
CDR3aa: CASTSPGFTLNSPLHF

v_gene: TRBV27
abundance: -
CDR3aa: CASSLFASGGYEQYF

v_gene: TRBV4-3
abundance: -
CDR3aa: CASSQPPASGVTDTQYF

v_gene: TRBV4-1
abundance: -
CDR3aa: CASSQASSGGAKETQYF

v_gene: TRBV10-1
abundance: once
CDR3aa: CASSESRLADTGELFF

v_gene: TRBV7-3
abundance: few
CDR3aa: CASSSSGSSYEQYF

v_gene: TRBV4-2
abundance: -
CDR3aa: CASSHVGAEDGYTF

v_gene: TRBV5-4
abundance: -
CDR3aa: CASSLGDRISEAFF

v_gene: TRBV10-2
abundance: few
CDR3aa: CATGTGGARYGYTF

v_gene: TRBV7-2
abundance: -
CDR3aa: CASSLVPTRGRETYEQYF

v_gene: TRBV19
abundance: -
CDR3aa: CASSSTSGGTDTQYF

v_gene: TRBV7-2
abundance: -
CDR3aa: CASSGQGLGYTF

v_gene: TRBV6-5
abundance: once
CDR3aa: CASSWGQGRGSPLHF

v_gene: TRBV3-1/TRBV3-2
abundance: -
CDR3aa: CASSQDGGAYEQYF

v_gene: TRBV9
abundance: -
CDR3aa: CASSVENRVTDTQYF

v_gene: TRBV29-1
abundance: -
CDR3aa: CSVEGQGRTEAFF

v_gene: TRBV2
abundance: -
CDR3aa: CASSPPGQGASEAFF

v_gene: TRBV5-1
abundance: -
CDR3aa: CASSINLNTEAFF

v_gene: TRBV6-5
abundance: -
CDR3aa: CASSSGTGWAGELFF

v_gene: TRBV7-9
abundance: -
CDR3aa: CASSLANVGTEAFF

v_gene: TRBV6-6
abundance: -
CDR3aa: CASREGGGTQYF

v_gene: TRBV2
abundance: -
CDR3aa: CASSEWGGGESTDTQYF

v_gene: TRBV4-1
abundance: -
CDR3aa: CASSQSNWGSGSYEQYF

v_gene: TRBV19
abundance: -
CDR3aa: CASSRHGEAFF

v_gene: TRBV6-1
abundance: -
CDR3aa: CASSGQGGYQPQHF

v_gene: TRBV18
abundance: once
CDR3aa: CASSPPNRGFYNEQFF

v_gene: TRBV19
abundance: -
CDR3aa: CASSTSGYSNQPQHF

v_gene: TRBV11-3
abundance: -
CDR3aa: CASSAGTAQETQYF

v_gene: TRBV7-9
abundance: -
CDR3aa: CASSLGQGQGPQHF

v_gene: TRBV6-4
abundance: -
CDR3aa: CASSIAGGSYNEQFF

v_gene: TRBV19
abundance: few
CDR3aa: CASSTNHSPLHF

v_gene: TRBV27
abundance: -
CDR3aa: CASSLSPGTGDNEQFF

v_gene: TRBV9
abundance: -
CDR3aa: CASSSQGALNEKLFF

v_gene: TRBV7-2
abundance: -
CDR3aa: CASSLVVQAGYGYTF

v_gene: TRBV18
abundance: few
CDR3aa: CASSAAGTSGGRIQETQYF

v_gene: TRBV5-6
abundance: -
CDR3aa: CASSLGLAGQDTQYF

v_gene: TRBV19
abundance: -
CDR3aa: CASSIRRVGTEAFF

v_gene: TRBV10-3
abundance: -
CDR3aa: CATRHGSGRSGELFF

v_gene: TRBV19
abundance: -
CDR3aa: CASSETGATYEQYF

v_gene: TRBV5-4
abundance: -
CDR3aa: CASSGAQGATGELFF

v_gene: TRBV30
abundance: -
CDR3aa: CAWSVQSGGYGYTF

v_gene: TRBV27
abundance: -
CDR3aa: CASSLSGGAGGTQYF

v_gene: TRBV2
abundance: -
CDR3aa: CASYGSGIVPTNEKLFF

v_gene: TRBV2
abundance: few
CDR3aa: CASGGVLNTEAFF

v_gene: TRBV6-6
abundance: -
CDR3aa: CASRPPRDRNTEAFF

v_gene: TRBV4-1
abundance: once
CDR3aa: CASSQDSQGIRGYTF

v_gene: TRBV9
abundance: -
CDR3aa: CASSAGSLRGAEQYF

v_gene: TRBV27
abundance: -
CDR3aa: CASSSAGPYEQYF